This passage covers 12 T cell receptor beta chains from one sample sequenced in a study of shared T cell receptors in the human thymus. Measured with immunoSEQ multiplex PCR; TCRdb has only the in-frame clones, and not every one. Among 630,000 or so clones, around 87% were seen once, and the ten largest hold about 0.0094%. The same data also contributed to another study, on human thymus T cells.

The material sequenced was thymocytes. These receptors were taken from a boy under three years old with a congenital heart defect.

The J gene is TRBJ1-1, the V gene TRBV27; D not certain. The CDR3 has 14 amino acids. Trimming cost V 4 bases and J 10 bases, with 19 bases left between them. The germline V gene has CDR1 MNHEY and CDR2 SMNVEV (reference sequence). The CDR3 protein is CASSSPRRRRGAFF. CDR3 sequence (DNA): TGTGCCAGCAGTTCCCCCCGTAGAAGACGGGGAGCTTTCTTT.

The chain is built from TRBV7-2 and TRBJ2-1, with D possibly matching TRBD2 (6 bases). V shed 5 bases and J shed 0 bases, with 17 bases lying between them. Germline lookup yields CDR1 SGHTA and CDR2 FQGNSA. This CDR3 is built from 17 residues. The DNA of the CDR3 is TGTGCCAGCAGCCCCGAAAGGAGGGTATACTCCTACAATGAGCAGTTCTTC. It translates to CASSPERRVYSYNEQFF.

Notes on this clone: Germline and junction disagree at one end, which may indicate a read error. The chain recombines TRBV5-6 with TRBJ2-2; 10 bases align to TRBD2. The CDR3 loop spans 18 amino acids. CDR1 and CDR2 (germline): SGHDT, YYEEEE. CDR3 protein: CASTLGGSGRRNTGELFF. CDR3 nucleotide sequence: TGTGCCAGCACCTTGGGGGGTAGCGGGAGGAGAAACACCGGGGAGCTGTTTTTT.

The chain couples TRBV4-1 to TRBJ1-5; D unclear. Germline CDR1 and CDR2: MGHRA and YSYEKL. The CDR3 consists of 13 residues. Trimming removed 3 bases from V and 7 bases from J, with 10 bases in between. The CDR3 DNA follows: TGCGCCAGCAGCCAGATTGGCGGGCAGCCCCAGCATTTT. Protein: CASSQIGGQPQHF.

This clone was recorded only once. The rearrangement links TRBV7-7 to TRBJ2-1, with 8 bases fitting TRBD1. The germline CDR1 and CDR2 sequences are SSHAT and FNYEAQ (reference sequence). Losses at the gene ends were 5 bases for V and 5 bases for J; bases not matched to a gene: 11. The length of the CDR3 is 16 residues. The CDR3 nucleotides are TGTGCCAGCAGCCCGTCCAGGGACAGGACGAACAATGAGCAGTTCTTC. Its translation is CASSPSRDRTNNEQFF.

The J gene is TRBJ1-1, the V gene TRBV5-1; 7 bases line up with TRBD1. Unmatched junction bases numbered 10, after V lost 0 bases and J lost 5 bases. The CDR3 runs to 16 residues. The V gene's germline CDR1 is SGHRS and CDR2 YFSETQ. Here the CDR3 reads CASSLDRGLGGTEAFF. CDR3 bases: TGCGCCAGCAGCTTGGACAGGGGCCTGGGGGGAACTGAAGCTTTCTTT.

V and J are TRBV14 and TRBJ2-2, with D possibly matching TRBD2 (6 bases). CDR3 size: 22 residues. In germline, CDR1 is SGHDN, CDR2 FVKESK. The V end was cut by 4 bases, the J end by 5 bases, with 35 bases between. The CDR3 region is CASSPQWGKIYGGEAGTGELFF. DNA of the CDR3: TGTGCCAGCAGCCCTCAGTGGGGCAAGATCTATGGCGGGGAGGCGGGGACCGGGGAGCTGTTTTTT.

This clone was recorded once. V and J are TRBV28 and TRBJ1-5; 7 bases are a match to TRBD1. The germline CDR1 and CDR2 sequences are MDHEN and SYDVKM. The CDR3 is made up of 15 amino acids. The ends lost 5 bases at V and 1 base at J; junction bases unmatched: 5. CDR3 nucleotides: TGTGCCAGCAGTCCCGCGACAGGGAGCAATCAGCCCCAGCATTTT. Amino acid sequence: CASSPATGSNQPQHF.

The genes are TRBV9 and TRBJ2-1; 7 bases align to TRBD2. CDR1 is SGDLS and CDR2 is YYNGEE in the germline V gene. This CDR3 contains 15 residues. Trimming at V came to 0 bases and at J to 7 bases, leaving 7 bases not matched to a gene. This CDR3 reads CASSVEAGVGNEQFF. The CDR3 DNA reads as TGTGCCAGCAGCGTAGAGGCGGGAGTCGGGAATGAGCAGTTCTTC.

The CDR3 loop is CASHKKGGEDTEAFF. DNA for the CDR3: TGCGCCAGCCATAAAAAAGGGGGCGAAGACACTGAAGCTTTCTTT. The V and J genes are TRBV5-1 and TRBJ1-1; 7 bases agree with TRBD1. Germline CDR1 SGHRS, CDR2 YFSETQ. V shed 7 bases, J shed 3 bases, and the junction held 12 bases outside the gene matches. The CDR3 has 15 residues. Drawing the rest from reference TRBV5-1 and TRBJ1-1, the complete variable domain is KAGVTQTPRYLIKTRGQQVTLSCSPISGHRSVSWYQQTPGQGLQFLFEYFSETQRNKGNFPGRFSGRQFSNSRSEMNVSTLELGDSALYLCASHKKGGEDTEAFFGQGTRLTVV.

A single count supports this clone. J is TRBJ1-6 and V is TRBV2; the D is unclear. This CDR3 has 18 amino acids. V was shortened by 0 bases and J by 4 bases, with 16 bases between the two germline ends. Germline CDR1 and CDR2: SNHLY and FYNNEI. CDR3 amino acids: CASSEALRDGPYNSPLHF. The CDR3 DNA follows: TGTGCCAGCAGTGAAGCGCTTCGGGATGGCCCGTATAATTCACCCCTCCACTTT. The entire variable domain, with the rest obtained from reference TRBV2 and TRBJ1-6, is as follows: EPEVTQTPSHQVTQMGQEVILRCVPISNHLYFYWYRQILGQKVEFLVSFYNNEISEKSEIFDDQFSVERPDGSNFTLKIRSTKLEDSAMYFCASSEALRDGPYNSPLHFGNGTRLTVT.

This clone was seen a handful of times. The gene calls are TRBV5-1 and TRBJ1-2; 9 bases match TRBD1. V lost 4 bases to trimming and J lost 3 bases; unmatched junction nucleotides: 7. This CDR3 spans 15 amino acids. The V gene's germline CDR1 is SGHRS and CDR2 YFSETQ. In DNA, the CDR3 is TGCGCCAGCAGCCCTCCGGGACAGGGCTACTATGGCTACACCTTC. This translates into CASSPPGQGYYGYTF. The whole variable domain, remainder taken from reference TRBV5-1 and TRBJ1-2, is KAGVTQTPRYLIKTRGQQVTLSCSPISGHRSVSWYQQTPGQGLQFLFEYFSETQRNKGNFPGRFSGRQFSNSRSEMNVSTLELGDSALYLCASSPPGQGYYGYTFGSGTRLTVV.